A single sample is the source of the 18 T cell receptor beta chains below, sequenced in a study of cytomegalovirus exposure and HLA in healthy donors. The PCR employed 60 Vbeta primers together with 13 Jbeta primers. TCRdb's copy holds only in-frame clones and misses some; the assay was immunoSEQ multiplex PCR. The table records around 180,000 clones, over 75% of them present only once. The sample comprised PBMCs. These receptors came from a man aged 18 to 30 in good health and CMV-seronegative.

The chain's CDR3 is CASSGGIALGSYNEQFF. The CDR3 coding sequence is TGTGCCAGCAGCGGGGGGATAGCCCTAGGATCCTACAATGAGCAGTTCTTC. The chain employs TRBV5-8 and TRBJ2-1; D may be TRBD2 (6 bases). The CDR3 has 17 amino acids. Germline CDR1 and CDR2: SGHTS and YDEGEE. V lost 4 bases and J lost 1, with 18 bases in between.

This clone was picked up one time. CDR3 region: CASRRNSGTSTDTQYF. The CDR3, as DNA: TGTGCCAGCAGGCGAAATAGCGGGACTAGCACAGATACGCAGTATTTT. The rearrangement links TRBV27 to TRBJ2-3; TRBD2 agrees at 8 bases. CDR3 length: 16 amino acids. Germline CDR1 and CDR2: MNHEY and SMNVEV (reference sequence). V dropped 6 bases and J dropped 0; count of bases not matched to a gene: 8.

V usage is TRBV13 and J usage is TRBJ2-3, with 11 nucleotides matching TRBD2. This CDR3 is 17 amino acids long. Germline V gene data show CDR1 as PRHDT and CDR2 as FYEKMQ (reference sequence). The J segment lost 4 bases and the V segment lost 4 bases, leaving 10 bases of the junction unmatched. This CDR3 reads CASSSYWTSGRSDTQYF. The CDR3 DNA reads TGTGCCAGCAGCTCCTACTGGACTAGCGGGCGCTCAGATACGCAGTATTTT.

The J gene is TRBJ1-3, the V gene TRBV28; 8 nucleotides match TRBD1. Germline V gene sequence: CDR1 MDHEN, CDR2 SYDVKM. CDR3 length: 15 residues. J lost 4 bases, V lost 7 bases, and 9 bases had no gene match. CDR3 DNA sequence: TGTGCCAGCACCCGGACAGGGATTAAGGGAAACACCATATATTTT. Translating gives CASTRTGIKGNTIYF.

The chain recombines TRBV5-1 with TRBJ2-7; the match to TRBD1 covers 12 bases. The V segment lost 3 bases and the J segment 2 bases; nucleotides outside the gene matches: 18. Germline V gives CDR1 SGHRS, CDR2 YFSETQ. The CDR3 extends over 20 amino acids. DNA of the CDR3: TGCGCCAGCAGCTCCCTTGTAGGGACAGGGGGCCCCGTGACCGCCTACGAGCAGTACTTC. As protein: CASSSLVGTGGPVTAYEQYF.

As DNA, the CDR3 is TGTGCCAGCAGCTTAGTGACGGGCGAGGGAGAGACCCAGTACTTC. Protein product: CASSLVTGEGETQYF. The rearrangement uses TRBV7-2 and TRBJ2-5, with D tentatively TRBD2 (5 bases). Trimming removed 1 base from V and 4 bases from J, with 13 bases in between. Germline assignment: CDR1 SGHTA and CDR2 FQGNSA. The CDR3 is 15 amino acids. Full variable domain (outside the CDR3, taken from reference TRBV7-2 and TRBJ2-5): GAGVSQSPSNKVTEKGKDVELRCDPISGHTALYWYRQSLGQGLEFLIYFQGNSAPDKSGLPSDRFSAERTGGSVSTLTIQRTQQEDSAVYLCASSLVTGEGETQYFGPGTRLLVL.

The chain links TRBV30 to TRBJ1-2; 9 bases match TRBD1. The CDR3 is 15 amino acids. The germline gives CDR1 GTSNPN, CDR2 SVGIG (reference sequence). V was pared by 3 bases and J by 2 bases, with 7 bases of the junction left unmatched. CDR3: CAWRMRDRVNYGYTF. The CDR3 DNA sequence: TGTGCCTGGAGGATGAGGGACAGGGTAAACTATGGCTACACCTTC.

The chain recombines TRBV19 with TRBJ2-1; TRBD1 is a possible D gene (5 bases). Trimming took off 2 bases at V and 4 bases at J, with 12 bases between the two ends. The germline gives CDR1 LNHDA, CDR2 SQIVND (reference sequence). The CDR3 loop spans 15 amino acids. CDR3: CASSIKGVSYNEQFF. CDR3 DNA sequence: TGTGCCAGTAGTATAAAAGGGGTGTCGTACAATGAGCAGTTCTTC.

This clone was recorded once. The CDR3 DNA reads as TGTGCCAGCAGCTTAGACCTGTACAGCTCCTACGAGCAGTACTTC. This encodes CASSLDLYSSYEQYF. The rearrangement uses TRBV11-2 and TRBJ2-7, with D hard to call. Germline CDR1 is SGHAT and CDR2 is FQNNGV. The CDR3 contains 15 residues. V dropped 0 bases and J dropped 0 bases, with 9 bases sitting between them.

The sample holds a few counts of this clone. V is TRBV15 and J is TRBJ1-2; D perhaps matches TRBD1 (5 bases). Trimming shortened V by 0 bases and J by 9 bases, and 8 bases separated the two germline ends. Germline V CDR1 and CDR2: LNHNV, YYDKDF (reference sequence). CDR3 size: 12 residues. DNA for the CDR3: TGTGCCACCAGCAGAGATCAGGGTAGCTACACCTTC. This sequence encodes CATSRDQGSYTF.

V and J are TRBV11-2 and TRBJ2-3; no reliable D call. The CDR3 consists of 16 residues. Deletions cut 0 bases from V and 0 bases from J, with 10 bases between. Germline V lookup: CDR1 SGHAT, CDR2 FQNNGV. The CDR3 spells CASSLDRYPSTDTQYF. CDR3 bases: TGTGCCAGCAGCTTAGATCGGTACCCTAGCACAGATACGCAGTATTTT. Full variable domain (missing parts from reference TRBV11-2 and TRBJ2-3): EAGVAQSPRYKIIEKRQSVAFWCNPISGHATLYWYQQILGQGPKLLIQFQNNGVVDDSQLPKDRFSAERLKGVDSTLKIQPAKLEDSAVYLCASSLDRYPSTDTQYFGPGTRLTVL.

Points on this clone: The sample has other DNA sequences that encode this CDR3 too. This sequence joins TRBV4-2 and TRBJ2-7; 9 bases line up with TRBD1. This CDR3 spans 14 amino acids. Germline V gene data show CDR1 as LGHNA and CDR2 as YNFKEQ. V was clipped by 3 bases and J by 5 bases; unmatched bases: 5. DNA of the CDR3: TGTGCCAGCAGCCAGCCGGGACAGGGTGACGAGCAGTACTTC. Protein: CASSQPGQGDEQYF.

CDR3: CASGSGYEQYF. CDR3 sequence (DNA): TGTGCCAGCGGAAGCGGTTACGAGCAGTACTTC. The rearrangement joins TRBV5-4 to TRBJ2-7, with TRBD2 as a possible D gene (5 bases). The V and J ends lost 7 bases and 4 bases respectively, with 9 bases between them. This CDR3 is 11 amino acids long. From germline, CDR1 is SGHNT and CDR2 YYREEE (reference sequence).

The chain links TRBV27 to TRBJ2-7; D perhaps matches TRBD1 (5 bases). The CDR3 extends over 15 amino acids. The germline V and J ends were trimmed by 2 bases and 0 bases, with 11 bases remaining between them. Germline CDR1 is MNHEY and CDR2 is SMNVEV (reference sequence). DNA of the CDR3: TGTGCCAGCAGTTTAATTAGTGGGGCCTCCTACGAGCAGTACTTC. It encodes CASSLISGASYEQYF.

The chain combines TRBV18 with TRBJ2-1; D is perhaps TRBD1 (6 bases). In germline, CDR1 is KGHSH, CDR2 LQKENI. V was shortened by 5 bases and J by 7 bases, with 18 bases between the two germline ends. This CDR3 contains 15 residues. The CDR3 DNA reads TGTGCCAGCTCAGGAAACAGGGTGGAGTTGAATGAGCAGTTCTTC. This gives the protein CASSGNRVELNEQFF.

The J gene is TRBJ1-6, the V gene TRBV6-6, with D perhaps TRBD1 (5 bases). The CDR3 has 13 residues. Germline CDR1 reads MNHNY; CDR2 reads SVGAGI (reference sequence). Trimming took 10 bases from V and 8 from J, leaving 15 bases between them. CDR3 DNA sequence: TGTGCCACCAGGGTAATCGAGTATTCACCCCTCCACTTT. Encoded protein: CATRVIEYSPLHF.

The chain has TRBV11-2 and TRBJ2-1; 7 positions agree with TRBD2. Germline trimming cut 5 bases from V and 4 bases from J; bases unmatched to any gene: 8. Germline-derived CDR1 and CDR2 are SGHAT and FQNNGV. The CDR3 totals 15 residues. CDR3 in amino acids: CASSLTGGEYNEQFF. The CDR3 nucleotides are TGTGCCAGCAGCCTCACGGGGGGAGAATACAATGAGCAGTTCTTC.

The rearrangement uses TRBV6-4 and TRBJ2-3; TRBD2 aligns across 12 bases. Per germline, CDR1 MRHNA and CDR2 SNTAGT. V lost 0 bases and J lost 4; bases outside the gene matches: 2. The CDR3 sequence is 16 residues long. The CDR3 here is CASSDSASGGADTQYF. The CDR3 bases are TGTGCCAGCAGTGACTCGGCTAGCGGGGGGGCAGATACGCAGTATTTT.